The source of this T cell receptor (beta chain) is a study of radiation and T cells in renal cell carcinoma. From germline, CDR1 is SGHTA and CDR2 FQGNSA. CDR3 length: 16 residues. V dropped 5 bases and J dropped 4; count of bases not matched to a gene: 10. Some clones are missing from TCRdb's copy, which holds only in-frame ones; the method was immunoSEQ multiplex PCR. The sample has about 140,000 clones, around four fifths seen once. Time point indicated: baseline pretreatment blood. Sample treatment: 15 Gy SBRT to primary tumor, nephrectomy 4 weeks later. The source material was blood, sampled from a patient whose treatment included radiotherapy and nephrectomy. The TCR was taken from a woman in her fifties or sixties with renal cell carcinoma. V and J are TRBV7-2 and TRBJ2-7, with TRBD2 matching over 11 bases. The CDR3 bases are TGTGCCAGCAGCGTCGAATCCGGGACTAGCGGATACGAGCAGTACTTC. Encoded protein: CASSVESGTSGYEQYF.